These 12 T cell receptor beta chains share one sample of origin, sequenced in a study of blood T cell repertoires in COVID-19. Sequencing used immunoSEQ multiplex PCR; TCRdb keeps in-frame clones, though not all of them. Of 88,000 or so clones listed, approximately 86% are singletons. Specimen: peripheral blood. These receptors originate from a man aged 55 to 70 with acute or convalescent COVID-19.

J is TRBJ2-2 and V is TRBV3-1 (or the pseudogene TRBV3-2), with a possible D match to TRBD2 (6 bases). There are 13 residues in the CDR3. From germline, CDR1 is LGHDT and CDR2 YNNKEL (reference sequence). The germline V and J ends were trimmed by 5 bases and 2 bases, with 6 bases remaining between them. CDR3 protein: CASSGTNTGELFF. The CDR3 DNA follows: TGTGCCAGCAGCGGGACTAACACCGGGGAGCTGTTTTTT.

The chain joins TRBV10-3 to TRBJ1-2, with a weak D call TRBD1 (6 bases). Trimming shortened V by 6 bases and J by 3 bases, and 14 bases separated the two germline ends. This CDR3 has 14 amino acids. From germline, CDR1 is ENHRY and CDR2 SYGVKD. The CDR3 region is CAIRDSKEYYGYTF. CDR3 DNA: TGTGCCATCAGGGACAGTAAGGAATACTATGGCTACACCTTC.

V and J are TRBV5-1 and TRBJ2-1, with a possible D match to TRBD1 (6 bases). The CDR3 contains 14 residues. Germline V CDR1 and CDR2: SGHRS, YFSETQ. The V end lost 3 bases, the J end lost 8 bases, and 15 bases lay between the germline ends. CDR3 sequence reads: CASSSRGFEDEQFF. CDR3 bases: TGCGCCAGCAGCTCCAGGGGTTTTGAGGATGAGCAGTTCTTC.

The chain links TRBV5-1 to TRBJ2-1; 8 nucleotides agree with TRBD2. The V segment lost 3 bases and the J segment 10 bases; nucleotides outside the gene matches: 9. This CDR3 region has 14 residues. The germline gives CDR1 SGHRS, CDR2 YFSETQ. The CDR3 DNA is TGCGCCAGCAGCTCGAGTAGCGGGATAGACGAGCAGTTCTTC. Protein product: CASSSSSGIDEQFF.

The chain carries TRBV18 and TRBJ2-7; 7 nucleotides match TRBD1. The junction had 11 bases not matched to a gene; V was cut back by 5 bases and J by 7 bases. The CDR3 has 14 residues. Germline V gives CDR1 KGHSH, CDR2 LQKENI. CDR3 protein: CASSTGTAPQEQYF. The CDR3 bases are TGTGCCAGCTCAACCGGGACAGCACCTCAAGAGCAGTACTTC.

The count of this clone is one. The chain is built from TRBV6-5 and TRBJ1-1; 7 bases align to TRBD1. The V segment lost 0 bases and the J segment 5 bases; nucleotides outside the gene matches: 9. Looked up from germline, CDR1 is MNHEY and CDR2 is SVGAGI. This CDR3 is built from 16 residues. The CDR3 here is CASSYSQGGVGTEAFF. The DNA of the CDR3 is TGTGCCAGCAGTTACTCCCAGGGGGGCGTAGGAACTGAAGCTTTCTTT.

This clone was counted between two and nine times. V gene TRBV10-3 combines with J gene TRBJ2-7; TRBD2 is a possible D gene (7 bases). V was pared by 3 bases and J by 1 base, with 19 bases between. This CDR3 has 17 amino acids. The germline CDR1 and CDR2 sequences are ENHRY and SYGVKD. The CDR3 loop reads CAISDLRGEGRSYEQYF. CDR3 in DNA: TGTGCCATCAGTGATCTAAGGGGGGAGGGGAGATCCTACGAGCAGTACTTC.

V gene TRBV9 combines with J gene TRBJ2-1; 10 bases are shared with TRBD2. CDR3 size: 18 residues. J was trimmed by 6 bases and V by 0 bases; bases with no gene match: 12. Germline CDR1 SGDLS, CDR2 YYNGEE. The CDR3 here is CASSVAGPGLASSNEQFF. DNA of the CDR3: TGTGCCAGCAGCGTAGCTGGTCCGGGACTAGCGTCGAGCAATGAGCAGTTCTTC.

The V call is TRBV3-1 (or the pseudogene TRBV3-2), the J call TRBJ1-6, with D uncertain. The germline V gene has CDR1 LGHDT and CDR2 YNNKEL (reference sequence). The CDR3 extends over 13 amino acids. V was pared by 4 bases and J by 8 bases, with 9 bases between. DNA of the CDR3: TGTGCCAGCAGCCCCGGGAGGCATTCACCCCTCCACTTT. Protein: CASSPGRHSPLHF.

The V and J genes are TRBV5-6 and TRBJ2-7, with 7 nucleotides matching TRBD1. Germline loops: CDR1 SGHDT, CDR2 YYEEEE. The CDR3 covers 13 residues. Trimming took 3 bases from V and 1 from J; bases not matched to a gene: 1. CDR3 protein: CASSSGQSYEQYF. The CDR3 nucleotides read TGTGCCAGCAGCTCGGGACAGTCCTACGAGCAGTACTTC.

The chain links TRBV5-4 to TRBJ1-1, with unresolved D. Trimming shortened V by 1 base and J by 1 base, and 11 bases separated the two germline ends. This CDR3 has 15 residues. Germline CDR1 reads SGHNT; CDR2 reads YYREEE (reference sequence). CDR3 bases: TGTGCCAGCAGCTTGAGAGTTACCGGGAACACTGAAGCTTTCTTT. Protein: CASSLRVTGNTEAFF.

Comments on this clone: Other DNA sequences in the same sample also yield this CDR3. The rearrangement uses TRBV27 and TRBJ1-3; 7 nucleotides align to TRBD1. This CDR3 is built from 15 residues. Germline CDR1 MNHEY, CDR2 SMNVEV (reference sequence). V trimming: 5 bases; J trimming: 3 bases; junction bases outside the gene matches: 7. This chain's CDR3 is CASSRGGSSGNTIYF. CDR3 coding DNA: TGTGCCAGCAGTCGAGGGGGCTCTAGTGGAAACACCATATATTTT.